The 5 T cell receptor beta chains presented below share a single source sample, sequenced in a study of cytomegalovirus exposure and HLA in healthy donors. Researchers ran the PCR with 60 Vbeta and 13 Jbeta primers. The method was immunoSEQ multiplex PCR; TCRdb's version includes in-frame clones alone and lacks a portion of them. Counted here are some 110,000 clones, approximately 79% occurring once; the ten biggest clones make up more than 2%. Sequencing was carried out using PBMCs. These receptors were collected from a man aged 30-40 years in good health and CMV-seronegative.

The chain carries TRBV28 and TRBJ1-1; 9 bases fit TRBD1. Germline CDR1 reads MDHEN; CDR2 reads SYDVKM. This CDR3 contains 15 residues. The J segment lost 4 bases and the V segment lost 4 bases, leaving 7 bases of the junction unmatched. The CDR3 DNA reads as TGTGCCAGCAGTTACCTAACAGGGGGCTCCACTGAAGCTTTCTTT. This gives the protein CASSYLTGGSTEAFF.

The chain employs TRBV28 and TRBJ1-3; unclear D gene. With 3 bases removed from V and 0 bases from J, the gap between germline ends came to 9 bases. CDR3 length: 15 residues. Germline V CDR1 and CDR2: MDHEN, SYDVKM. In DNA form, the CDR3 reads TGTGCCAGCAGTTTTGGGCAGCACTCTGGAAACACCATATATTTT. Its protein is CASSFGQHSGNTIYF.

V gene TRBV14 combines with J gene TRBJ2-1, with D perhaps TRBD2 (7 bases). The CDR3 runs to 15 residues. From germline, CDR1 is SGHDN and CDR2 FVKESK. Trimming pared 4 bases from V and 2 bases from J, leaving 12 bases between. The CDR3 DNA follows: TGTGCCAGCAGCCCCCGAGGGGGGGCCTACAATGAGCAGTTCTTC. Residues: CASSPRGGAYNEQFF.

V and J are TRBV10-3 and TRBJ2-7; 7 positions agree with TRBD1. J was trimmed by 3 bases and V by 5 bases; bases with no gene match: 7. Germline V gene sequence: CDR1 ENHRY, CDR2 SYGVKD. There are 14 residues in the CDR3. This CDR3 reads CAISPGTESYEQYF. The CDR3 DNA is TGTGCCATCAGTCCTGGGACAGAAAGCTACGAGCAGTACTTC.

The chain employs TRBV14 and TRBJ2-7; TRBD1 aligns across 8 bases. This CDR3 comprises 15 residues. The germline gives CDR1 SGHDN, CDR2 FVKESK. V lost 1 base and J lost 4; bases outside the gene matches: 6. The CDR3 DNA sequence: TGTGCCAGCAGCCAAGGGACAGGGCGCCCTTACGAGCAGTACTTC. It yields the protein CASSQGTGRPYEQYF.